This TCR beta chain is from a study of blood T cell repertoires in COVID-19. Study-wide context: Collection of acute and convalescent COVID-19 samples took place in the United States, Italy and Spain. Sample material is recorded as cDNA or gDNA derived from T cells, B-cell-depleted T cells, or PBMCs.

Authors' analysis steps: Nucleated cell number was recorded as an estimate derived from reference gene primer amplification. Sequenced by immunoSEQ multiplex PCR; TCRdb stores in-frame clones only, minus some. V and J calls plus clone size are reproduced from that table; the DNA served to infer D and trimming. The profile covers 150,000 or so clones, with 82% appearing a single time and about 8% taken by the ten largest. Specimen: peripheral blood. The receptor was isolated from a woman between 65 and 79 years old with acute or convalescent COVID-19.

The CDR3 nucleotides are TGTGCCTCATCTCCGGGCACCGGGACTCACCCCTACGAGCAGTACTTC. Its protein is CASSPGTGTHPYEQYF. The V call is TRBV3-1 (or the pseudogene TRBV3-2), the J call TRBJ2-7, with D possibly being TRBD2 (6 bases). The germline gives CDR1 LGHDT, CDR2 YNNKEL (reference sequence). CDR3 size: 16 residues. V lost 11 bases to trimming and J lost 2 bases, with 25 bases between them.